This T cell receptor beta chain was obtained from a study of response to subunit inactivated influenza vaccine. One entry per CDR3 protein results from TCRdb running MiXCR on the RT-PCR reads. The repertoire holds about 780,000 distinct CDR3 sequences, with 18% as singletons. V lost 3 bases and J lost 4, with 19 bases in between. The germline CDR1 and CDR2 sequences are SGHTA and FQGNSA. This CDR3 spans 17 amino acids. This clonotype was observed a single time. Its antigen remains unknown. Study-wide results and limits: The study's authors posited that every seasonal influenza vaccination enlists few new T cells.

The chain recombines TRBV7-2 with TRBJ2-1, with no clear D. The material sequenced was PBMCs from blood, taken roughly 5 days after vaccination. The TCR sequence derives from a middle-aged man who received an inactivated influenza vaccine. The CDR3 nucleotides are TGTGCCAGCAGCTTCCCCATGGGTCTAACTGCTTACAATGAGCAGTTCTTC. Amino acids: CASSFPMGLTAYNEQFF.